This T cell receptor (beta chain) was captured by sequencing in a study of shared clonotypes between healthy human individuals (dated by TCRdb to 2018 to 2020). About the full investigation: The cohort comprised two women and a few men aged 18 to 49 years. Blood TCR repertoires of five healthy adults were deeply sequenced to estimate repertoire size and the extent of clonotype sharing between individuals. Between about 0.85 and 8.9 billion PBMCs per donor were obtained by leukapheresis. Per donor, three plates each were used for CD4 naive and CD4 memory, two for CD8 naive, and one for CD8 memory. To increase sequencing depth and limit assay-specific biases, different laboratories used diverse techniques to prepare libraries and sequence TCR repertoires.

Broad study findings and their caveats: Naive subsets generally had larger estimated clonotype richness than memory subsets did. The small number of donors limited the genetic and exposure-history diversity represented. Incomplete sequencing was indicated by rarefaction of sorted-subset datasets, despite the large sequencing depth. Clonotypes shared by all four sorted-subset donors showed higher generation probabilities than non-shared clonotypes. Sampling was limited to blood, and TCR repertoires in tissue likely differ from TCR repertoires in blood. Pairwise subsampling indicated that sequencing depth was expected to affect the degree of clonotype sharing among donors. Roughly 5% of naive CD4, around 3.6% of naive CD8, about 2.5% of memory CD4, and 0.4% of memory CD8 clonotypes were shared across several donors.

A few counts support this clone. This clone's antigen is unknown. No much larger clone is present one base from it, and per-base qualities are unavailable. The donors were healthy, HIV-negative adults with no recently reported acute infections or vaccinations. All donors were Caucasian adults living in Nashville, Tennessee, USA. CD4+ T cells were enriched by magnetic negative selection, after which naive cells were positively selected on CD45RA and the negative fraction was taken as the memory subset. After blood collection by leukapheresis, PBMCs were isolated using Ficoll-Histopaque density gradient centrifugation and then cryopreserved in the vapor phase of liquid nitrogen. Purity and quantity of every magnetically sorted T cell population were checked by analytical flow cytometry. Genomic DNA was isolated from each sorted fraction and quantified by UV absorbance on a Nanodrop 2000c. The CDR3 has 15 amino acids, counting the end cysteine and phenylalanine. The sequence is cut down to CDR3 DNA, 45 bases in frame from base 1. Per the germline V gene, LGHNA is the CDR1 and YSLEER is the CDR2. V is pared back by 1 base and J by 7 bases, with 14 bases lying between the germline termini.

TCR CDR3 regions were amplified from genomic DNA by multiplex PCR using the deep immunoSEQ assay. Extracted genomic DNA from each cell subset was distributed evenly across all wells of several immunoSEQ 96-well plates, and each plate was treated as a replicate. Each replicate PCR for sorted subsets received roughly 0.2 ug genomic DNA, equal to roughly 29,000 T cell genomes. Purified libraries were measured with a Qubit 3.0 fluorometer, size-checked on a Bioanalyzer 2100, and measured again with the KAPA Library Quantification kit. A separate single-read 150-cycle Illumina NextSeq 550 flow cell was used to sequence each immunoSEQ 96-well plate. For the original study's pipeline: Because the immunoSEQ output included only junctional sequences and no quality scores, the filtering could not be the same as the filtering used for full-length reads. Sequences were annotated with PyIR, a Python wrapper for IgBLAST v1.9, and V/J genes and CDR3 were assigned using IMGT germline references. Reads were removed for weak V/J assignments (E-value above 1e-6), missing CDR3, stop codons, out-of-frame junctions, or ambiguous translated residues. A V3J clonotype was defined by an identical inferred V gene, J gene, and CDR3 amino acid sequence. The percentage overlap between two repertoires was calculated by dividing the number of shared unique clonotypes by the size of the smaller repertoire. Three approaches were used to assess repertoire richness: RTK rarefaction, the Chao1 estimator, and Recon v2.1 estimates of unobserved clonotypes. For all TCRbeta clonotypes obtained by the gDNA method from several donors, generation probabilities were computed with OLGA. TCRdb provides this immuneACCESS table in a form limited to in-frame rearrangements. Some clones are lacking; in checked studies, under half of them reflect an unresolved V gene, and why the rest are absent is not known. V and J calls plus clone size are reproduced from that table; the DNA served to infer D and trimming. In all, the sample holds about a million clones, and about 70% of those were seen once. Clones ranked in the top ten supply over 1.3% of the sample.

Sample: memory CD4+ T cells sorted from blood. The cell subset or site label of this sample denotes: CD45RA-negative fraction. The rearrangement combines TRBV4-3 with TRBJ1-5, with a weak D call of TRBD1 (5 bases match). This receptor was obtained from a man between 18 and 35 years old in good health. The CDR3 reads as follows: CASSQVLGVVQPQHF. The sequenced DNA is TGCGCCAGCAGCCAAGTTCTGGGGGTGGTACAGCCCCAGCATTTT.